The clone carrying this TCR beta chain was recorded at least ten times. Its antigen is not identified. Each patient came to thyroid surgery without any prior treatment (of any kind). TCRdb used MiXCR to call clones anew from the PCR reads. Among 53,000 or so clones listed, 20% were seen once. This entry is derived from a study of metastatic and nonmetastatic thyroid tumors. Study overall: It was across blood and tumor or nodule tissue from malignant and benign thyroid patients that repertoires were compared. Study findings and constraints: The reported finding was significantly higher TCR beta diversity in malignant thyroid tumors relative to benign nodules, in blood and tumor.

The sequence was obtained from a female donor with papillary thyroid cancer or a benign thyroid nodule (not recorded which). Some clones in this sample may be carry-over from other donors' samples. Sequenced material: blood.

CDR3 bases: TGCAGTGCTAGGGACGGCGGACAGGGAGATACGCAGTATTTT. This translates into CSARDGGQGDTQYF. The rearrangement uses TRBV20-1 and TRBJ2-3; 8 positions agree with TRBD1. The CDR3 is made up of 14 amino acids. V was pared by 3 bases and J by 5 bases, with 7 bases of the junction left unmatched. Germline CDR1 DFQATT, CDR2 SNEGSKA (reference sequence).